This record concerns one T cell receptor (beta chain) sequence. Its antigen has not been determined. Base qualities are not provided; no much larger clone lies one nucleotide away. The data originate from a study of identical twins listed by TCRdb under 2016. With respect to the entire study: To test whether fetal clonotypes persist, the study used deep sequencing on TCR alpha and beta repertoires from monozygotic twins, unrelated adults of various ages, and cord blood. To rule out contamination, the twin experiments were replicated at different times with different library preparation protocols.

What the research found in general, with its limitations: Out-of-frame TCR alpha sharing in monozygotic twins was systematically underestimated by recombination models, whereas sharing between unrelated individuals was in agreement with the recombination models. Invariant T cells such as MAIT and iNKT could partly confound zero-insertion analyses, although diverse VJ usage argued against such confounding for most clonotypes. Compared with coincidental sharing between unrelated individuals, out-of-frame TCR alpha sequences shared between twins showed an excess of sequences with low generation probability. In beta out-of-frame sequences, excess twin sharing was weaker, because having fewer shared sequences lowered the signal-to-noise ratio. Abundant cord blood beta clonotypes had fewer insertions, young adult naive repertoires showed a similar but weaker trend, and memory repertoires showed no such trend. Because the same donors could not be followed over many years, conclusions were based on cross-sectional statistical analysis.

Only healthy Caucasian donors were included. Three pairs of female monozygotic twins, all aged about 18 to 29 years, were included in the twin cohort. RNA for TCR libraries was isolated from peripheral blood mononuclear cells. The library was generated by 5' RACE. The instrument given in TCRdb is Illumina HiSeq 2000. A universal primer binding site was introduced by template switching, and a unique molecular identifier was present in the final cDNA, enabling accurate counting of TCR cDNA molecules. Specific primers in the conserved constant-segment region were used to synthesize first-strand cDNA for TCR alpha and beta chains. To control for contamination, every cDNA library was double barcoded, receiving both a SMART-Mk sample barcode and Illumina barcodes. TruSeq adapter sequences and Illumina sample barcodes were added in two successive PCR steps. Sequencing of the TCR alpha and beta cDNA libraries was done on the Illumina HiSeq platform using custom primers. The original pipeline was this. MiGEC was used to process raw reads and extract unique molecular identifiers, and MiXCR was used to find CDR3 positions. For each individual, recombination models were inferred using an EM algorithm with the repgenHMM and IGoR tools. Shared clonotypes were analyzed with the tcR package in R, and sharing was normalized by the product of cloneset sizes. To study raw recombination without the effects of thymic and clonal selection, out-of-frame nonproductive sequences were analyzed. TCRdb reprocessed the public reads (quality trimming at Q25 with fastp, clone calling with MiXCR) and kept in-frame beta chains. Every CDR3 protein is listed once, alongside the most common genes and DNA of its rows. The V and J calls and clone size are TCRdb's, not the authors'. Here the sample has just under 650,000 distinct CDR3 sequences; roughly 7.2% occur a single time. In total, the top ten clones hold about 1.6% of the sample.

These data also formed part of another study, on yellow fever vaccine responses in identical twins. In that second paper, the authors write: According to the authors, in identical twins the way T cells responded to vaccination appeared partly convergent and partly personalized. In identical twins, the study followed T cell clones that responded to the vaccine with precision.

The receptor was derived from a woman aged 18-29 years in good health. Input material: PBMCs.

Here is the DNA: TGTGCCAGCAGCGATAGACAGACGGATAGCACAGATACGCAGTATTTT. This is translated as CASSDRQTDSTDTQYF. This receptor chain uses TRBV9 and TRBJ2-3; matching of 5 bases hints at TRBD1 as the D gene. The CDR3 runs 16 residues from the cysteine to the phenylalanine. Only the CDR3 portion is preserved as DNA: 48 bases, with reading frame beginning at the first base. Via the germline V gene, CDR1 is SGDLS and CDR2 YYNGEE. V is cut by 3 bases and J by 0 bases, and the space between the germline ends is 14 bases.